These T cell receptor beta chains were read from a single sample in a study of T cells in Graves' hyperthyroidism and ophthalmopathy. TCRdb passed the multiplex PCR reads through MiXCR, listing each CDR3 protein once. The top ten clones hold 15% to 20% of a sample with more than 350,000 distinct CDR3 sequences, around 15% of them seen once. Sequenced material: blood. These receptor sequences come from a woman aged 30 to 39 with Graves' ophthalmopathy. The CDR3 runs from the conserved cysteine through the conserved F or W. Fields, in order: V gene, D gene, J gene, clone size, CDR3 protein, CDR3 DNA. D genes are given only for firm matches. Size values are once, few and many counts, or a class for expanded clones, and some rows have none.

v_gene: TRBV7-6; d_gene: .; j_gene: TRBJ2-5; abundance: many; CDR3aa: CASTSSSQETQYF; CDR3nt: TGTGCCAGCACATCGAGTTCCCAAGAGACCCAGTACTTC
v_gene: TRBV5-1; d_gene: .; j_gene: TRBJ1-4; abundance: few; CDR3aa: CASSFIPGEAWYEKLFF; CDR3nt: TGCGCCAGCAGCTTTATTCCAGGGGAGGCTTGGTATGAAAAACTGTTTTTT
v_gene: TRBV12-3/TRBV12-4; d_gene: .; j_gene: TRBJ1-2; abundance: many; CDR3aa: CASSPRVPGLWGYTF; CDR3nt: TGTGCCAGCAGTCCTCGGGTGCCTGGCCTATGGGGCTACACCTTC
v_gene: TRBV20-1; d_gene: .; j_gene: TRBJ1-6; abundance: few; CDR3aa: CSARDPSIWGNSPLHF; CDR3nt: TGCAGTGCTCGAGACCCGTCAATATGGGGAAATTCACCCCTCCACTTT
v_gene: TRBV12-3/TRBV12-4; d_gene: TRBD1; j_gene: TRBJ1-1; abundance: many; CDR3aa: CASSPRDRVDTEAFF; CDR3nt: TGTGCCAGCAGTCCTAGGGACAGGGTCGACACTGAAGCTTTCTTT
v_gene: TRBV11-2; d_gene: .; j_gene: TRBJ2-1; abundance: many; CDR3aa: CASSLARNNEQFF; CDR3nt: TGTGCCAGCAGCTTAGCCAGAAACAATGAGCAGTTCTTC
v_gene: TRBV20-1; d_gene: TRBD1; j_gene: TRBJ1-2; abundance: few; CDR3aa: CSAVRDRVYGYTF; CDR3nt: TGCAGTGCTGTCCGGGACAGGGTCTATGGCTACACCTTC
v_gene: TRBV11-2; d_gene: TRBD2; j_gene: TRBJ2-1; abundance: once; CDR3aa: CASSLVRGREYNEQFF; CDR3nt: TGTGCCAGCAGCTTAGTTCGCGGGAGGGAGTACAATGAGCAGTTCTTC
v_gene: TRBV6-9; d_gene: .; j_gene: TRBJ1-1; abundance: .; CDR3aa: CASSYSNLQRGAFF; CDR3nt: TGTGCCAGCAGTTACTCGAATTTGCAGAGGGGGGCTTTCTTT
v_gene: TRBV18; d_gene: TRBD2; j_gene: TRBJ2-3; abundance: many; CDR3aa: CASSTSVRGSSVPDTQYF; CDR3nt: TGTGCCAGCTCAACATCAGTGCGGGGGTCAAGTGTCCCAGATACGCAGTATTTT
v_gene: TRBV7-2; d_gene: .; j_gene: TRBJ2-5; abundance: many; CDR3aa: CASSLVFAGVETQYF; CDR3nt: TGTGCCAGCAGCTTAGTCTTTGCCGGAGTGGAGACCCAGTACTTC
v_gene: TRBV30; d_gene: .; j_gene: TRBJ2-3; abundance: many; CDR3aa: CAWSSRASGEGTQYF; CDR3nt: TGTGCCTGGAGTTCACGAGCCTCGGGTGAGGGTACGCAGTATTTT
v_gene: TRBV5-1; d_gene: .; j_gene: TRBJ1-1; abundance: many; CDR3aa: CASSLVGGRGNTEAFF; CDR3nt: TGCGCCAGCAGCTTGGTCGGGGGCCGGGGGAACACTGAAGCTTTCTTT
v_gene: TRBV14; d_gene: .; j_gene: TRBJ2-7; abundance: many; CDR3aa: CASSMLGEEQYF; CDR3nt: TGTGCCAGCTCTATGCTGGGGGAAGAGCAGTACTTC
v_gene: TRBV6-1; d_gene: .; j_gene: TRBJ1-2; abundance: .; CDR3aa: CASSELVTGNGGYTF; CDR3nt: TGTGCCAGCAGTGAACTCGTGACGGGGAATGGTGGCTACACCTTC
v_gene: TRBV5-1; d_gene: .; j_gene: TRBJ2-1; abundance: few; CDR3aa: CASSPRDTPRFF; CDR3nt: TGCGCCAGCAGCCCCCGGGACACCCCCCGGTTCTTC
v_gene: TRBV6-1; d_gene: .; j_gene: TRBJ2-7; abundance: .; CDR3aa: CASRTGSHYEQYF; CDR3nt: TGTGCCAGCAGAACCGGGTCCCACTACGAGCAGTACTTC